Described below is a single T cell receptor (beta chain) sequence and its context. This receptor's antigen is unknown. Nothing much larger sits one base from this clone, and base qualities are not available. CDR1 is given as LGHDT and CDR2 as YNNKEL, both from the germline V gene (reference sequence). Trimming at the junction amounts to 1 base on V and 3 bases on J, and the germline ends lie 10 bases apart. From the cysteine up to the phenylalanine, the CDR3 has a length of 14 residues. The CDR3 DNA has 42 bases and is translated from base 1. The CDR3 regions of human TCRbeta chains were subjected to immunosequencing. Per the original workflow: TCRs in the repertoires were compared against a reference library of SARS-CoV-2-specific TCRs that had been generated with the MIRA antigen-specificity platform. Breadth was defined as the fraction of unique TCRs that were SARS-CoV-2-associated, and depth was defined as the fraction of total T cells that were SARS-CoV-2-associated. Each spike-specific TCR was assigned to its reactive spike region and to a CD4 or CD8 class using the MIRA data. Log10-transformed breadth and depth values were compared by one-way ANOVA with Sidak's multiple comparisons tests. Here the immuneACCESS table is served through TCRdb, limited to in-frame sequences with V and J called. Missing clones are a known gap in these copies; in checked studies unresolved V genes cover under half, and the rest lacks a known reason. V, J and clone size were drawn from that table, and D and trimming were deduced from the DNA. The sample table records 50,000 to 75,000 clones; over 60% of these occur just once. The ten largest clones take up over 11% of the sample.

The record originates from a study of T cell responses to AZD1222 COVID-19 vaccine (dated by TCRdb to the early 2020s). General notes on the study: AZD1222 recipients with second doses at about 4 weeks or about 12 weeks were pooled, because spike-specific TCR depth and breadth did not differ between schedules. A total of just over 230 trial participants underwent TCR sequencing, of whom 200 to 220 had received two doses of AZD1222 and around 25 had received two doses of the MenACWY control vaccine. Enrollment into the trials was organized by age into subgroups of 18-55, 56-69 and 70-plus years, and those subgroups contained roughly 160, 29 and 62 TCR-sequenced participants, respectively.

What this sample's time point label stands for: baseline before first vaccination. Vaccinee samples were obtained from the UK trials COV001 and COV002, which included a single-blind randomized controlled phase 2/3 trial of AZD1222 (ChAdOx1 nCoV-19) in healthy adults. For TCRbeta chain sequencing, PBMC samples from trial participants were taken at day 0 and at day 28 after the second dose. The research as a whole found: The 56-69-year group was small, and its depth increase did not reach significance, likely because of low power. Only 5 to 7 AZD1222 recipients were SARS-CoV-2 seropositive at baseline, limiting conclusions about previously exposed vaccinees. After two AZD1222 doses, both the breadth and the depth of spike-specific TCRs were significantly higher than at day 0 and than in MenACWY recipients. Most participants were white British and females outnumbered males, and the authors suggested that clonal diversity may have been underestimated. The whole spike protein was spanned by vaccine-associated CD4 TCRs, and dominant responses were seen in regions 160-218 and 743-854. Epitopes outside the regions mutated in the B.1.351 and B.1.1.7 variants were reportedly recognized by nearly half of the unique spike-specific TCRs. Because no day 14 peak-response samples were available, the repertoires could be characterized only after the peak T cell response.

This sequence originates from an adult in good health. The sequence is built from TRBV3-1 (or the pseudogene TRBV3-2) and TRBJ2-7; the D gene cannot be resolved reliably. Material: peripheral blood, obtained on day 0 of AZD1222 vaccination. At the DNA level, the sequence is TGTGCCAGCAGCCAAGGGGCTTACCACTACGAGCAGTACTTC. It is translated as CASSQGAYHYEQYF.